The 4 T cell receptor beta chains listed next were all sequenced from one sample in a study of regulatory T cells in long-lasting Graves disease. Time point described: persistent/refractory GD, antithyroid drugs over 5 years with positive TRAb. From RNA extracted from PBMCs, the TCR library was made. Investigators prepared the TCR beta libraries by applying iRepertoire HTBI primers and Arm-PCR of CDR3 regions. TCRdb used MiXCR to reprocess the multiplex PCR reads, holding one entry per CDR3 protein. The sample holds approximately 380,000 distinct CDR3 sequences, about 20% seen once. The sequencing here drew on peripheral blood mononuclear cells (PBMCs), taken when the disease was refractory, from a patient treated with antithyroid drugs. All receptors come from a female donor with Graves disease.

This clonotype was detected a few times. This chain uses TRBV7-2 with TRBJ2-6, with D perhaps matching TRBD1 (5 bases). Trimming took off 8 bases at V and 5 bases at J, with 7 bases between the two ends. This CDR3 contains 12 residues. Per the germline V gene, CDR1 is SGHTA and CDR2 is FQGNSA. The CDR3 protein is CASGARANVLTF. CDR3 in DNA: TGTGCCAGCGGGGCCAGGGCCAACGTCCTGACTTTC.

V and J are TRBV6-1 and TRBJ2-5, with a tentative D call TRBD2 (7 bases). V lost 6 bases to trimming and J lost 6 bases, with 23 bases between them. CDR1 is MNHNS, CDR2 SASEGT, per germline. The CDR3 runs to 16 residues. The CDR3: CASRPPKGGGEKTQYF. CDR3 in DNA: TGTGCCAGCAGACCCCCAAAGGGGGGAGGGGAAAAGACCCAGTACTTC.

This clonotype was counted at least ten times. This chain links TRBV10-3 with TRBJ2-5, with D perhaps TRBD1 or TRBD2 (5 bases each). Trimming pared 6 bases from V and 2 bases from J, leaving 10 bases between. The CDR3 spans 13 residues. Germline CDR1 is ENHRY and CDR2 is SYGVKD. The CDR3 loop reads CAIRLGEQETQYF. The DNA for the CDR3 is TGTGCCATCAGATTGGGGGAGCAAGAGACCCAGTACTTC.

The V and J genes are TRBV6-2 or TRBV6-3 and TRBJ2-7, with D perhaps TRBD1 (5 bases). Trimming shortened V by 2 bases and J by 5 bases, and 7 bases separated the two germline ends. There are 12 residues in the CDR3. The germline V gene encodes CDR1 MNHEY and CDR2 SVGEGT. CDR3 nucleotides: TGTGCCAGCAGTTACAAGGGGAACGAGCAGTACTTC. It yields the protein CASSYKGNEQYF.